The text below deals with one T cell receptor beta chain. What it binds is unknown. The hyperthyroidism was newly diagnosed and had lasted under 2 months; the patients were aged 18 to 65. Each diagnosis drew on symptoms, thyroxine, TRAb, thyroid ultrasound and orbital computed tomography findings. The sample originates from a study of T cells in Graves' hyperthyroidism and ophthalmopathy. Study-wide results and caveats: The model anticipated ophthalmopathy a median about six months pre-onset.

TCR beta CDR3 regions were amplified from RNA transcripts. Using the HTBI primer set, a first-round RT-PCR was run on the TCR CDR3. A single record per CDR3 protein comes from TCRdb applying MiXCR to the multiplex PCR reads. The sample records 600,000 to 750,000 distinct CDR3 sequences, roughly a sixth being singletons. Germline CDR1 MNHNS, CDR2 SASEGT. The CDR3 sequence is 15 residues long. V lost 5 bases to trimming and J lost 3 bases; unmatched junction nucleotides: 3. The rearrangement uses TRBV6-1 and TRBJ2-1; TRBD2 matches at 11 bases. This receptor was taken from a man aged 50-59 years with Graves' hyperthyroidism. The source material was blood. The CDR3 bases are TGTGCCAGCAGTCAACTAGCGGGAGACTACAATGAGCAGTTCTTC. As protein: CASSQLAGDYNEQFF.